This T cell receptor beta chain came from a study of CD4 T cell repertoires in COVID-19. Sequenced by immunoSEQ multiplex PCR; TCRdb stores in-frame clones only, minus some. Among 60,000 to 90,000 clones listed, 83% were seen once. Details on this clone: Antigen unknown.

Study-level results: Sharing of several most expanded SARS-CoV-2-reactive clonotypes across memory subsets suggested intraclonal diversification. In SARS-CoV and/or HKU1 spike cultures, between roughly 7 and 25% of SARS-CoV-2 clonotypes reappeared.

The memory T cells were sequenced right after ex vivo isolation, without culture. CDR1 and CDR2 from the germline V gene are MNHEY and SMNVEV (reference sequence). V dropped 5 bases and J dropped 8; count of bases not matched to a gene: 9. The CDR3 consists of 13 residues. This specimen consisted of CD4+ T cells from peripheral blood, obtained after recovery from COVID-19. This chain connects TRBV27 to TRBJ2-7; 7 nucleotides align to TRBD2. The sequence derives from a human donor who had COVID-19. CDR3 residues: CASSLEGRGQQYF. In DNA, the CDR3 is TGTGCCAGCAGTCTCGAAGGGAGGGGCCAGCAGTACTTC.